This T cell receptor (beta chain) was sequenced in a study of blood T cell repertoires in COVID-19 (dated by TCRdb to about 2020). Turning to the overall study: Samples covering the acute and convalescent phases of COVID-19 were provided by collaborators in the United States, Italy and Spain. Where available, HLA class I and class II types were obtained from metadata supplied by the sample provider rather than from assay-based typing. A freely available public database, intended as a resource for researchers studying the immune response to SARS-CoV-2, is where the repertoires were released. Samples were obtained from the ongoing ImmuneRACE study (first 160 participants) and from about 1,300 subjects provided by 6 global collaborators. Deeply sampled blood TCRbeta repertoires from subjects exposed to, actively infected with, or recovered from COVID-19 were included in the dataset. The sample metadata nearly always contained a de-identified subject ID, COVID-19 status, age in years and sex. The prospective study material was composed of cDNA or gDNA derived from T cells, B-cell-depleted T cells, or PBMCs. Study-wide findings and limitations: The amount of clinical and demographic metadata varied by source and participant and was provided uncurated.

The V end gives up 0 bases and the J end 4 bases, leaving 6 bases in the junction not matched to a gene. The CDR3 measures 17 amino acids from cysteine to phenylalanine. The only DNA kept is the CDR3, 51 bases in frame from the first base. CDR1 and CDR2, per the germline V gene, are MGHRA and YSYEKL. Enrolling through a virtual design, the prospective study's participants ranged in age from about 18 to 89 years and lived across roughly 23 United States geographic areas. Cohort assignment in the prospective study relied on participant-reported clinical history from a screening survey and a study questionnaire. Mobile phlebotomists in the prospective study collected whole blood, serum and a nasopharyngeal or oropharyngeal swab from every participant. Additional blood draws and questionnaires over a 2-month period could optionally be provided by prospective study participants. Before DNA extraction, prospective study blood samples were shipped either frozen or at room temperature.

TCRbeta CDR3 regions were amplified from genomic DNA by means of the immunoSEQ Assay, a bias-controlled multiplex PCR. On the authors' methods: The number of nucleated cells in each sample was estimated by amplification of reference gene primers within the assay. To quantify the absolute abundance of each unique TCRbeta CDR3 rearrangement, sequence reads were collapsed and filtered. For each sample, productive Simpson clonality was calculated as the square root of Simpson's diversity index over productive rearrangements. Imported from immuneACCESS, the table was reduced by TCRdb to in-frame sequences with V and J called. These copies leave out some clones; in studies compared against another copy, an unresolved V gene accounts for under half, and the cause of the remainder is not known. V and J calls and clone size follow that table, whereas D and trimming were derived from the DNA. This sample comprises under 300,000 clones, just over 90% of them detected only once. Roughly 2% of the sample rests with the top ten.

Worth noting for this clone: Its antigen remains undetermined. Qualities for individual bases were not recorded, and no much larger clone is one base off.

This TCR came from a woman aged 40 to 50 with acute COVID-19. The chain is assembled from TRBV4-1 and TRBJ2-1, and TRBD2 aligns with 10 junction nucleotides. The sample was PBMCs or T cells enriched from blood (not recorded which). The CDR3 region: CASSQEGLAGAYNEQFF. The DNA sequence is as follows: TGCGCCAGCAGCCAAGAAGGGCTAGCGGGGGCATACAATGAGCAGTTCTTC.